The 12 T cell receptor beta chains reported below all come from one sample, sequenced in a study of T cell responses to AZD1222 COVID-19 vaccine. TCRdb's table, derived via immunoSEQ multiplex PCR, lists solely in-frame clones and lacks some. This repertoire shows 100,000 to 150,000 clones, approximately 90% found once; its top ten account for approximately 7.5%. Sequencing used peripheral blood, obtained on day 0 of AZD1222 vaccination. These receptors originate from an adult in good health.

V gene TRBV7-2 combines with J gene TRBJ2-3, with D unresolved. V lost 7 bases to trimming and J lost 2 bases, with 13 bases between them. Germline V lookup: CDR1 SGHTA, CDR2 FQGNSA. CDR3 length: 14 residues. The CDR3 DNA reads as TGTGCCAGCACCAATCCAGAGGACACAGATACGCAGTATTTT. Its translation: CASTNPEDTDTQYF.

The chain combines TRBV24-1 with TRBJ2-3, with 11 nucleotides matching TRBD2. The germline V gene encodes CDR1 KGHDR and CDR2 SFDVKD. CDR3 length: 16 amino acids. J was trimmed by 4 bases and V by 4 bases; bases with no gene match: 6. Here the CDR3 reads CATSDRRTSGSDTQYF. The CDR3 bases are TGTGCCACCAGTGACCGACGGACTAGCGGGTCAGATACGCAGTATTTT.

The V and J genes are TRBV6-6 and TRBJ2-7, with 8 nucleotides matching TRBD1. Germline assignment: CDR1 MNHNY and CDR2 SVGAGI (reference sequence). The CDR3 spans 13 residues. V dropped 10 bases and J dropped 1; count of bases not matched to a gene: 6. CDR3 sequence reads: CATTGQASYEQYF. The CDR3 nucleotides read TGTGCCACCACGGGACAGGCGTCCTACGAGCAGTACTTC.

This sequence joins TRBV7-6 and TRBJ1-1; the match to TRBD1 covers 8 bases. CDR3 length equals 16 residues. The V gene's germline CDR1 is SGHVS and CDR2 FNYEAQ. J lost 3 bases, V lost 1 base, and 7 bases had no gene match. CDR3 region: CASSLVTTGEDTEAFF. Here the CDR3 DNA reads TGTGCCAGCAGCTTAGTTACGACAGGGGAGGACACTGAAGCTTTCTTT. The whole variable domain, filled in from reference TRBV7-6 and TRBJ1-1, reads GAGVSQSPRYKVTKRGQDVALRCDPISGHVSLYWYRQALGQGPEFLTYFNYEAQQDKSGLPNDRFSAERPEGSISTLTIQRTEQRDSAMYRCASSLVTTGEDTEAFFGQGTRLTVV.

The V and J genes are TRBV4-1 and TRBJ2-3; D possibly corresponds to TRBD2 (6 bases). The V gene lost 0 bases and the J gene lost 5 bases, with 12 bases spanning the gap. Germline V CDR1 and CDR2: MGHRA, YSYEKL. CDR3 length equals 15 residues. The CDR3 sequence: CASSQEGGRGDTQYF. The CDR3 DNA reads as TGCGCCAGCAGCCAAGAAGGAGGGCGCGGAGATACGCAGTATTTT.

The J gene is TRBJ1-1, the V gene TRBV19; D gene uncertain. Germline V CDR1 and CDR2: LNHDA, SQIVND (reference sequence). Trimming took off 5 bases at V and 7 bases at J, with 14 bases between the two ends. The CDR3 is 13 amino acids. CDR3 nucleotides: TGTGCCAGTAGTCTGGCAGGTGGAGTTGAAGCTTTCTTT. This encodes CASSLAGGVEAFF.

The chain has TRBV18 and TRBJ2-2; 9 nucleotides agree with TRBD1. Per the germline V gene, CDR1 is KGHSH and CDR2 is LQKENI. The length of the CDR3 is 15 residues. V trimming: 3 bases; J trimming: 1 base; junction bases outside the gene matches: 0. The CDR3 sequence: CASSPGQGNTGELFF. CDR3 bases: TGTGCCAGCTCACCGGGACAGGGGAACACCGGGGAGCTGTTTTTT.

The V and J genes are TRBV9 and TRBJ2-2; D is perhaps TRBD2 (5 bases). The V gene's germline CDR1 is SGDLS and CDR2 YYNGEE. The V end was cut by 6 bases, the J end by 7 bases, with 16 bases between. The length of the CDR3 is 14 residues. The CDR3 nucleotides read TGTGCCAGCACCGGCGAACTAGATGGCGGGGAGCTGTTTTTT. Its protein is CASTGELDGGELFF.

The chain carries TRBV28 and TRBJ2-7, with 8 bases that match TRBD2. The CDR3 totals 15 residues. Germline CDR1 is MDHEN and CDR2 is SYDVKM. The trim removed 4 bases at V and 0 bases at J, leaving 5 bases unmatched. The CDR3 DNA reads as TGTGCCAGCAGTTCTCCGGGAGGGAGCTCCTACGAGCAGTACTTC. This translates into CASSSPGGSSYEQYF.

This chain links TRBV5-1 with TRBJ2-5, with D possibly called TRBD1 or TRBD2 (5 bases each). This CDR3 has 15 amino acids. Trimming removed 5 bases at V and 2 bases at J, with 16 bases between. Germline V CDR1 and CDR2: SGHRS, YFSETQ. CDR3 in amino acids: CASRFTGTRQETQYF. As DNA, the CDR3 is TGCGCCAGCAGATTCACCGGGACCCGTCAAGAGACCCAGTACTTC. Full variable domain (remainder filled in from reference TRBV5-1 and TRBJ2-5): KAGVTQTPRYLIKTRGQQVTLSCSPISGHRSVSWYQQTPGQGLQFLFEYFSETQRNKGNFPGRFSGRQFSNSRSEMNVSTLELGDSALYLCASRFTGTRQETQYFGPGTRLLVL.

V usage is TRBV3-1 (or the pseudogene TRBV3-2) and J usage is TRBJ1-6, with TRBD1 as a possible D gene (5 bases). The CDR3 consists of 14 residues. CDR1 and CDR2 from the germline V gene are LGHDT and YNNKEL (reference sequence). Trimming stripped 4 bases from V and 8 bases from J, with 12 bases between. The CDR3 DNA sequence: TGTGCCAGCAGCCGGCTTGGGGGGGATTCACCCCTCCACTTT. It specifies CASSRLGGDSPLHF.

The chain couples TRBV2 to TRBJ2-3; possibly TRBD2 for D (6 bases). The germline CDR1 and CDR2 sequences are SNHLY and FYNNEI. V was cut by 8 bases and J by 2 bases, with 17 bases left in between. There are 15 residues in the CDR3. The CDR3 region is CASQRDSGDTDTQYF. CDR3 DNA sequence: TGTGCCAGCCAGAGGGACTCCGGGGACACAGATACGCAGTATTTT.